A selection of T cell receptor beta chains follows, all from one sample in a study of OX40 agonist ivuxolimab in advanced cancers. Clones were read by immunoSEQ multiplex PCR, and TCRdb kept only the in-frame ones, dropping some. The sample holds 65,000 to 90,000 clones, 80% to 90% seen once. The input for sequencing was CD4+ or CD8+ T cells sorted from blood, taken in a trial of the OX40 agonist ivuxolimab. These receptors originate from an adult with an advanced solid tumor such as melanoma, head and neck, liver or kidney cancer. Both conserved end residues are trimmed from each CDR3.

v_call	j_call	cdr3_aa
TRBV7-6	TRBJ2-7	ASSLKGLEASYEQY
TRBV5-6	TRBJ2-5	ASSQDRLAGQETQY
TRBV4-2	TRBJ2-1	ASSQAVGGGDEQF
TRBV18	TRBJ1-5	ASSPVLGQPQH
TRBV14	TRBJ2-1	ASSFYGEQF
TRBV5-1	TRBJ2-5	ASSPGGGEETQY
TRBV6-1	TRBJ2-7	ASRDRSSREQY
TRBV10-3	TRBJ2-5	AISERPQETQY
TRBV7-9	TRBJ1-1	ASAGTEAF
TRBV27	TRBJ2-7	ASSSLAGVSGTDYEQY
TRBV6-6	TRBJ2-7	ASRPGTAYEQY
TRBV9	TRBJ1-2	ASSVAGRNYGYT
TRBV4-3	TRBJ2-7	ASSQEMTGYDEQY
TRBV27	TRBJ1-1	ASSRQGREAF
TRBV6-1	TRBJ1-6	ASSRTTGFNSPLH
TRBV7-3	TRBJ2-2	ASSSGTGYTGELF
TRBV6-6	TRBJ1-1	ASSSQGQMNTEAF
TRBV19	TRBJ1-5	ASSIPPWQGLRNQPQH
TRBV7-2	TRBJ2-7	ASSLVFYEQY
TRBV9	TRBJ2-3	ASTAFGTASTDTQY
TRBV4-3	TRBJ2-3	ASSQDAAGDRGFDTQY
TRBV28	TRBJ2-1	ASSGGRRNEQF
TRBV6-1	TRBJ2-3	ASSEAPASVY
TRBV5-5	TRBJ2-7	ASRGGLGRSYEQY
TRBV5-4	TRBJ2-3	ASSLEGFSGSLDTQY
TRBV28	TRBJ1-1	ASSSWGRQNTEAF
TRBV6-1	TRBJ1-4	ASMSTVNEKLF
TRBV5-6	TRBJ1-6	ASSTDRISSYNSPLH
TRBV10-3	TRBJ2-7	AISAGAGEQY
TRBV9	TRBJ1-5	ASSFHPGTQPQH
TRBV7-2	TRBJ2-7	ASSARQGLYEQY
TRBV27	TRBJ2-1	ASTPLRPGTNEQF
TRBV2	TRBJ2-1	ASERTFNEQF
TRBV7-2	TRBJ2-7	ASSPTTSYEQY
TRBV27	TRBJ2-3	ASSRAGQGMDTQY
TRBV12-5	TRBJ1-1	ASGKRNTEAF
TRBV4-1	TRBJ2-7	ASSSPGQGAYEQY
TRBV28	TRBJ2-4	ASRGSSLAKNIQY
TRBV15	TRBJ1-4	ATSRELAGLEEKLF
TRBV11-1	TRBJ2-5	ASSSDWEETQY
TRBV18	TRBJ2-7	ASSPAPAYEQY
TRBV11-2	TRBJ2-1	ASSLDRDEQF
TRBV11-3	TRBJ2-1	ASSLAYGTARYNEQF
TRBV7-9	TRBJ2-3	ASSPRVSSTDTQY
TRBV19	TRBJ2-3	ASSMSSARGDTQY
TRBV28	TRBJ2-6	ASSRQGLAGANVLT